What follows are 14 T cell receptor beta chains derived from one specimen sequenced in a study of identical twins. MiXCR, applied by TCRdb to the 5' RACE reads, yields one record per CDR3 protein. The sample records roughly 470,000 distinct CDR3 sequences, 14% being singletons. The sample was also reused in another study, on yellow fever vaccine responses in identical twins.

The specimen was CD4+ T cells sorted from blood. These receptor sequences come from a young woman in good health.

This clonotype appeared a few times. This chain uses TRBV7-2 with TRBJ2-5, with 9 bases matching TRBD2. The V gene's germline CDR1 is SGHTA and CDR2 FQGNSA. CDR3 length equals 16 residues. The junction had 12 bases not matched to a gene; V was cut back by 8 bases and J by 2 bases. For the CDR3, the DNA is TGTGCCAGCCAACCCCGGGGGGGACTAGCACAAGAGACCCAGTACTTC. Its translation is CASQPRGGLAQETQYF.

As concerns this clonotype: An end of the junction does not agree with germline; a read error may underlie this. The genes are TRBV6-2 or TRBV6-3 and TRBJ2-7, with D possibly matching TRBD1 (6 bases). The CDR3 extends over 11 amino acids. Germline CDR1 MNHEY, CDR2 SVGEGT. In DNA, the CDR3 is TGTGCCAGCAGTTCCACGGGACACTTGAGGTTC. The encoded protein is CASSSTGHLRF.

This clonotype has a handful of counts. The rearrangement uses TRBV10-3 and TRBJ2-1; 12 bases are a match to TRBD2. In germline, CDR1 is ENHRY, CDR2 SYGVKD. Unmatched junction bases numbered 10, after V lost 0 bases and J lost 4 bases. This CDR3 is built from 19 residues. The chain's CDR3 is CAISESTLAGGPRYNEQFF. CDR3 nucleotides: TGTGCCATCAGTGAGTCTACGCTAGCGGGAGGGCCGCGGTACAATGAGCAGTTCTTC.

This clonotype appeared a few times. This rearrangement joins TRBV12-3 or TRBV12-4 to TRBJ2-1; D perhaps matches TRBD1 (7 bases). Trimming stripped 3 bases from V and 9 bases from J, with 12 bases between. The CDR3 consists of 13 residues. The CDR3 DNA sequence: TGTGCCAGCAGTTTCGGACAGGAGGGTGAGCAGTTCTTC. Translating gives CASSFGQEGEQFF.

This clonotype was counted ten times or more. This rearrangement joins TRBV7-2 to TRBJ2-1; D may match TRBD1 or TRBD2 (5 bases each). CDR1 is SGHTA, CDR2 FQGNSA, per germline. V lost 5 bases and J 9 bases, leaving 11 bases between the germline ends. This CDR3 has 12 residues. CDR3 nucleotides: TGTGCCAGCAGCCGATCCGGGACTGAGCAGTTCTTC. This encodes CASSRSGTEQFF.

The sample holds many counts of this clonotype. The CDR3 here is CASSQVFNRQETQYF. DNA for the CDR3: TGCGCCAGCAGCCAAGTATTTAACAGACAAGAGACCCAGTACTTC. V gene TRBV4-3 combines with J gene TRBJ2-5, with unresolved D. The CDR3 is 15 amino acids. Deletions cut 1 base from V and 2 bases from J, with 11 bases between. Germline V gene data show CDR1 as LGHNA and CDR2 as YSLEER.

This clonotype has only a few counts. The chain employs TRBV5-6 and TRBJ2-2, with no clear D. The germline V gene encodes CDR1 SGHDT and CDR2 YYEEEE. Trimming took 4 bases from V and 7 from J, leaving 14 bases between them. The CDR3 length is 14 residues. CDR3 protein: CASSRLGLNGELFF. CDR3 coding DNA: TGTGCCAGCAGCCGACTGGGCCTGAACGGGGAGCTGTTTTTT.

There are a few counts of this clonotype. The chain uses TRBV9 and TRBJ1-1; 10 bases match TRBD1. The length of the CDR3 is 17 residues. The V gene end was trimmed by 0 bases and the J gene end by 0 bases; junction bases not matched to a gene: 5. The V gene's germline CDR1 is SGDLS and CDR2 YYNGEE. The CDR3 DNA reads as TGTGCCAGCAGCGTAGGGACAGGGGGTAAAATGAACACTGAAGCTTTCTTT. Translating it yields CASSVGTGGKMNTEAFF.

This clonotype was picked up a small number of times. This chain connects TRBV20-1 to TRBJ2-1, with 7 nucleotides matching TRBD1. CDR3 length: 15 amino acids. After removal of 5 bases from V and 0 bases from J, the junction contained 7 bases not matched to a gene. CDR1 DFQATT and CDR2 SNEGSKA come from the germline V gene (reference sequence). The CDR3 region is CSAEPDRSSYNEQFF. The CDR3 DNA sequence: TGCAGTGCTGAGCCGGACAGGAGCTCCTACAATGAGCAGTTCTTC.

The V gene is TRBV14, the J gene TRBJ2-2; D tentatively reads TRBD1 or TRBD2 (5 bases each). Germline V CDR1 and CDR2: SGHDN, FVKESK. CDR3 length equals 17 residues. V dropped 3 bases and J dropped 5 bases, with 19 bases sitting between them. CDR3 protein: CASSQAGTSGPTGELFF. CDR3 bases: TGTGCCAGCAGCCAGGCAGGCACATCGGGACCAACCGGGGAGCTGTTTTTT.

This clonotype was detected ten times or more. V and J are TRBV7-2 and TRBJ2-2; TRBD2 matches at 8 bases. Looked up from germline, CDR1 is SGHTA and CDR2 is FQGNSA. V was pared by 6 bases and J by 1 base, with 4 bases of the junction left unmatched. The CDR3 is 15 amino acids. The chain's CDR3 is CASRRSGGNTGELFF. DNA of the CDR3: TGTGCCAGCAGGCGGAGCGGGGGGAACACCGGGGAGCTGTTTTTT.

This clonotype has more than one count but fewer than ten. CDR3 nucleotide sequence: TGTGCCAGCAGCCCGGAGGGTACCACAGATACGCAGTATTTT. The encoded protein is CASSPEGTTDTQYF. V usage is TRBV7-9 and J usage is TRBJ2-3; TRBD2 might be the D (6 bases). Germline V CDR1 and CDR2: SEHNR, FQNEAQ (reference sequence). This CDR3 contains 14 residues. V gave up 5 bases and J gave up 2 bases, with 11 bases separating them.

This CDR3 is CASNTRLAGEDEQYF. CDR3 nucleotides: TGTGCCAGCAACACCCGACTAGCGGGAGAAGACGAGCAGTACTTC. The chain employs TRBV7-2 and TRBJ2-7, with 12 positions matching TRBD2. The junction had 9 bases not matched to a gene; V was cut back by 7 bases and J by 5 bases. The CDR3 runs 15 residues. Germline loops: CDR1 SGHTA, CDR2 FQGNSA.

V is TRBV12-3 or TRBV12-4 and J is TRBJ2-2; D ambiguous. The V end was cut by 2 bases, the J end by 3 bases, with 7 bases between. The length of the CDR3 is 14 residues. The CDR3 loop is CASSLPRYTGELFF. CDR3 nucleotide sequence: TGTGCCAGCAGTTTACCCAGGTACACCGGGGAGCTGTTTTTT.